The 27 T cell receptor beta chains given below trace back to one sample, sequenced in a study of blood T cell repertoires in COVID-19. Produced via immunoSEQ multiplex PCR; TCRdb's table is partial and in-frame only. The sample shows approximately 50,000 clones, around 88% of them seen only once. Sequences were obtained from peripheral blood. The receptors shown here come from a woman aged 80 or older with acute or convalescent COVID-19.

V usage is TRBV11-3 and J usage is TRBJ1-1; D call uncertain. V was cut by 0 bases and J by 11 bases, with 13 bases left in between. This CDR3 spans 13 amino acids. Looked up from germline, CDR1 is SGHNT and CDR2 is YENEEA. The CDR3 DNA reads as TGTGCCAGCAGCTTAGACACGGTTAATGTGGCTTTCTTT. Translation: CASSLDTVNVAFF.

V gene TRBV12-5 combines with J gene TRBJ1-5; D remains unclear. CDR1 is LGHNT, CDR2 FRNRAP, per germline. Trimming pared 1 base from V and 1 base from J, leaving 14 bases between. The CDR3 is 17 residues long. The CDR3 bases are TGTGCTAGTGGTTTGGGCACCTTCGTCAGGAGCAATCAGCCCCAGCATTTT. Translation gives CASGLGTFVRSNQPQHF.

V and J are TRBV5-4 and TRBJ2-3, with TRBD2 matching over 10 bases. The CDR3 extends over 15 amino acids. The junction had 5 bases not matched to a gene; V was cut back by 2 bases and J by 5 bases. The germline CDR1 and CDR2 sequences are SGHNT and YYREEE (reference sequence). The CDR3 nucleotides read TGTGCCAGCAGCTTCCTAGCGGGGGAGGAAGATACGCAGTATTTT. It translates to CASSFLAGEEDTQYF.

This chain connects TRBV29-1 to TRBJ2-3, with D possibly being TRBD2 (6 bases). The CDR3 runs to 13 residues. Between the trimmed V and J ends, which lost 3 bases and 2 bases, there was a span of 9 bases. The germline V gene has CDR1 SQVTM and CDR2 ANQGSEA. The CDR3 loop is CSVDVDYTDTQYF. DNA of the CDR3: TGCAGCGTTGACGTGGACTACACAGATACGCAGTATTTT.

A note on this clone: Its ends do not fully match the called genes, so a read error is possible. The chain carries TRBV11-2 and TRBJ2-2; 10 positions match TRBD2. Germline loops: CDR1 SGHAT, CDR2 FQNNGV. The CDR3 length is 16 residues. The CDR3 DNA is TGTGCCAGCAGCTCTTCTAGCGGGAGAATCACCGGGGAGCTATTTTTT. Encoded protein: CASSSSSGRITGELFF.

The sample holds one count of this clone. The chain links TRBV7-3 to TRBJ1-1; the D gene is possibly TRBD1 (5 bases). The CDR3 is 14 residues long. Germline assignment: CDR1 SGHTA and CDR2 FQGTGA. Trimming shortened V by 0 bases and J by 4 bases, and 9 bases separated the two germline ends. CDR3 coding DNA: TGTGCCAGCAGCTTAACTAAGGGGCTCACTGAAGCTTTCTTT. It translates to CASSLTKGLTEAFF. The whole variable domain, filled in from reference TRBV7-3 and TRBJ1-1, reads GAGVSQTPSNKVTEKGKYVELRCDPISGHTALYWYRQSLGQGPEFLIYFQGTGAADDSGLPNDRFFAVRPEGSVSTLKIQRTERGDSAVYLCASSLTKGLTEAFFGQGTRLTVV.

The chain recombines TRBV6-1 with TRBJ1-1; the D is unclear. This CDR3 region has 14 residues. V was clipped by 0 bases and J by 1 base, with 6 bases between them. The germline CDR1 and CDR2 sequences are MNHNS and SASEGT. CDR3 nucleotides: TGTGCCAGCAGTGAAGCGGGAGGGAACACTGAAGCTTTCTTT. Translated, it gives CASSEAGGNTEAFF.

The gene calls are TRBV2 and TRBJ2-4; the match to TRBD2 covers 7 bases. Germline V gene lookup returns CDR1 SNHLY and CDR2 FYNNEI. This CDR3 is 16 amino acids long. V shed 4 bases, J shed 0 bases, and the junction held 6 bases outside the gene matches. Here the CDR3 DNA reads TGTGCCAGCAGTGCCCTAGCGGACATAGCCAAAAACATTCAGTACTTC. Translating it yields CASSALADIAKNIQYF.

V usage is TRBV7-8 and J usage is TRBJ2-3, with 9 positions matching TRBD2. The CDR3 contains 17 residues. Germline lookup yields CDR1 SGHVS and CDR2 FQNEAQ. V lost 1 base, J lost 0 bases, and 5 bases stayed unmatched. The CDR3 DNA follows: TGTGCCAGCAGCTTAGTAGCGGGGGACTCTAGCACAGATACGCAGTATTTT. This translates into CASSLVAGDSSTDTQYF. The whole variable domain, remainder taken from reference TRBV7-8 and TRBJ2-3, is GAGVSQSPRYKVAKRGQDVALRCDPISGHVSLFWYQQALGQGPEFLTYFQNEAQLDKSGLPSDRFFAERPEGSVSTLKIQRTQQEDSAVYLCASSLVAGDSSTDTQYFGPGTRLTVL.

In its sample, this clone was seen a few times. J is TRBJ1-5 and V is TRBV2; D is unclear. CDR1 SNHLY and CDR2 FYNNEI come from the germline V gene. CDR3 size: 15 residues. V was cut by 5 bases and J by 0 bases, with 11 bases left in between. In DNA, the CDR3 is TGTGCCAGCAGTTGGGCAGAAAATAGCAATCAGCCCCAGCATTTT. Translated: CASSWAENSNQPQHF.

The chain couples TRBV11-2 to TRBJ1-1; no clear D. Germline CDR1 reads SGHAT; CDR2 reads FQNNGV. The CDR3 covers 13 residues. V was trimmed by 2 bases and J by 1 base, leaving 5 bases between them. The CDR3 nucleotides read TGTGCCAGCAGCTTAATCAGGAACACTGAAGCTTTCTTT. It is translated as CASSLIRNTEAFF.

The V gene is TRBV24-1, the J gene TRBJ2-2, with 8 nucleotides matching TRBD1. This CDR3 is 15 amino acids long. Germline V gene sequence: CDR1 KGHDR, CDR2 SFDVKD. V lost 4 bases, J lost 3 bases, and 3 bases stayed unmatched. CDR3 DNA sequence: TGTGCCACCAGTGACCGGACAGGGCACACCGGGGAGCTGTTTTTT. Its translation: CATSDRTGHTGELFF.

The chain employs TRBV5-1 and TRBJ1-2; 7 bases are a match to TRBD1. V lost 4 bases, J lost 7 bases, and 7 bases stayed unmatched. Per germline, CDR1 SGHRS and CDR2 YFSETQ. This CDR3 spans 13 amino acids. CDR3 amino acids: CASSATGDFGYTF. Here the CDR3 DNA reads TGCGCCAGCAGCGCAACAGGGGATTTTGGCTACACCTTC.

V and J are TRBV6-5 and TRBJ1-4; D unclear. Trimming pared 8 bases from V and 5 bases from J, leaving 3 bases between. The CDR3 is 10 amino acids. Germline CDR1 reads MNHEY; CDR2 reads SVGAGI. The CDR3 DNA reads TGTGCCAGCCAAAATGAAAAACTGTTTTTT. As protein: CASQNEKLFF.

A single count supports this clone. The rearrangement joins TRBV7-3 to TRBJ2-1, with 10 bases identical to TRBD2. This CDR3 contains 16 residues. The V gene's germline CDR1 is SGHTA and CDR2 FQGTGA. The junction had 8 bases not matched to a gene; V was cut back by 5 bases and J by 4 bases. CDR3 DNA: TGTGCCAGCAGCGCAGCCGGGACTAGCGCGTACAATGAGCAGTTCTTC. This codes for CASSAAGTSAYNEQFF.

CDR3 amino acids: CASSFGQGSGKLFF. The CDR3 DNA is TGTGCCAGCAGCTTCGGGCAGGGGTCGGGAAAACTGTTTTTT. J is TRBJ1-4 and V is TRBV5-6; D may be TRBD1 (6 bases). The V gene lost 2 bases and the J gene lost 10 bases, with 15 bases spanning the gap. CDR1 and CDR2 from the germline V gene are SGHDT and YYEEEE. The CDR3 runs 14 residues.

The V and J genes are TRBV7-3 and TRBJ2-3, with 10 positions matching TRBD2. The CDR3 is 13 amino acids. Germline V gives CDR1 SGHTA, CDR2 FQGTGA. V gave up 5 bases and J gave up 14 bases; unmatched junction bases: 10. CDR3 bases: TGTGCCAGCAGCCCCTGGGAGCGGGAGGGACTGTATTTT. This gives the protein CASSPWEREGLYF.

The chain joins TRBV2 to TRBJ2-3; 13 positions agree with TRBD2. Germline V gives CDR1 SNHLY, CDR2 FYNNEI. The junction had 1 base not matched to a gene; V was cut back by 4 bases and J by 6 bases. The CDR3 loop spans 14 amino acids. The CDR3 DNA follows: TGTGCCAGCAGTGTGACTAGCGGGAGGGATACGCAGTATTTT. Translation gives CASSVTSGRDTQYF.

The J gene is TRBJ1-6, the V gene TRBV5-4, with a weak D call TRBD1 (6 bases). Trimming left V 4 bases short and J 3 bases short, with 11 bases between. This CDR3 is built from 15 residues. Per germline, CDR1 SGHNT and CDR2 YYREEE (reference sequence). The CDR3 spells CASSSTGLYNSPLHF. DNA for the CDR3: TGTGCCAGCAGCAGTACAGGGCTCTATAATTCACCCCTCCACTTT.

CDR3 bases: TGTGCCAGTAGTACGACAGGGGGCACCAATCAGCCCCAGCATTTT. Amino acid sequence: CASSTTGGTNQPQHF. This sequence joins TRBV19 and TRBJ1-5, with 10 bases lining up with TRBD1. J was trimmed by 3 bases and V by 4 bases; bases with no gene match: 3. The germline CDR1 and CDR2 sequences are LNHDA and SQIVND (reference sequence). This CDR3 spans 15 amino acids.

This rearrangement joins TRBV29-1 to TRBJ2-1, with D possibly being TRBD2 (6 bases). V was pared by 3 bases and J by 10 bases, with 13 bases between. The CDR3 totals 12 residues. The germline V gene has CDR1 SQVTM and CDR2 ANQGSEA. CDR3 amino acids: CSVEGGLLEQFF. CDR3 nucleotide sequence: TGCAGCGTTGAGGGAGGCCTTTTAGAGCAGTTCTTC.

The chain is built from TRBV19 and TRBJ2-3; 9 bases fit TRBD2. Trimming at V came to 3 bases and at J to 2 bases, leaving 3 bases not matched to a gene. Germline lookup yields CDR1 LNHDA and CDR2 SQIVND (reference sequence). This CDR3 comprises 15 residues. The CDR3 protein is CASSIPSGATDTQYF. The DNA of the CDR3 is TGTGCCAGTAGTATCCCTAGCGGGGCCACAGATACGCAGTATTTT.

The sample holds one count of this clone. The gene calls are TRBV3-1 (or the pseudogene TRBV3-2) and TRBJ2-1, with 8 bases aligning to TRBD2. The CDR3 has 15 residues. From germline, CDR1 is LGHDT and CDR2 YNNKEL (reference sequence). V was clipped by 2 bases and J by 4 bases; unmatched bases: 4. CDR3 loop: CASSQQSGSYNEQFF. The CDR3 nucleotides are TGTGCCAGCAGCCAACAAAGCGGGAGTTACAATGAGCAGTTCTTC.

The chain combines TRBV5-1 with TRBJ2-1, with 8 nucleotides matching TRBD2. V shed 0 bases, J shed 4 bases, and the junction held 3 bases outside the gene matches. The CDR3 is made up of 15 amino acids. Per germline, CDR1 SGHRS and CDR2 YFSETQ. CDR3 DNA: TGCGCCAGCAGCTTGGTAGCGGGGTCTTACAATGAGCAGTTCTTC. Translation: CASSLVAGSYNEQFF.

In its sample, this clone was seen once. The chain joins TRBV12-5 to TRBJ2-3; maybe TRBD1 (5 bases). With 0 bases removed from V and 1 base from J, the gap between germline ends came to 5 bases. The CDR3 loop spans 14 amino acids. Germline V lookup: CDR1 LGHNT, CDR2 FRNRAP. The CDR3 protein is CASGLVQGTDTQYF. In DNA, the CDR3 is TGTGCTAGTGGTTTGGTACAGGGCACAGATACGCAGTATTTT.

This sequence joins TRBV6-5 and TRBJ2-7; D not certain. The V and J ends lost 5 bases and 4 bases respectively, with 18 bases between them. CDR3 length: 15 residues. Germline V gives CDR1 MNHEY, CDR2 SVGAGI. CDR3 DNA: TGTGCCAGCAGTCTGGGTCGCGGCCCTAGGTACGAGCAGTACGTC. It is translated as CASSLGRGPRYEQYV.

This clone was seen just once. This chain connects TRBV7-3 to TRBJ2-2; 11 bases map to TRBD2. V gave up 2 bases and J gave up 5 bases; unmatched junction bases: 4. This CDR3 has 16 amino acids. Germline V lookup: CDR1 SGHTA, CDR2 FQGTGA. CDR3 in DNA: TGTGCCAGCAGCTTACTAGCGGGGGGCGTGACCGGGGAGCTGTTTTTT. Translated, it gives CASSLLAGGVTGELFF.